This T cell receptor beta chain was found in a study of cytomegalovirus exposure and HLA in healthy donors. About the research overall: The roughly 130 validation repertoires used the same platform as the roughly 700 first-cohort repertoires (as reported by a later analysis).

V lost 2 bases to trimming and J lost 2 bases, with 6 bases between them. Per the germline V gene, CDR1 is SGHTA and CDR2 is FQGNSA. CDR3 length: 13 amino acids. In regard to this clone: What it binds is not known.

General study points: Under in vitro conditions, a few CMV-associated chains were confirmed as specific for CMV antigens. Reports showed the classifier diagnosing cytomegalovirus status with high specificity and sensitivity.

Using immunoSEQ multiplex PCR, the repertoire was profiled, and TCRdb retains in-frame clones only, with some absent. The sample holds roughly 330,000 clones; about 90% are singletons and the top ten take 0.95% to 1.5%. The clonotype comes from a woman aged 25 to 39 in good health and CMV-seropositive. The sequencing input was PBMCs. This chain links TRBV7-2 with TRBJ1-2; D not certain. CDR3 DNA: TGTGCCAGCAGCTTAAATGGGAACTATGGCTACACCTTC. The encoded protein is CASSLNGNYGYTF.